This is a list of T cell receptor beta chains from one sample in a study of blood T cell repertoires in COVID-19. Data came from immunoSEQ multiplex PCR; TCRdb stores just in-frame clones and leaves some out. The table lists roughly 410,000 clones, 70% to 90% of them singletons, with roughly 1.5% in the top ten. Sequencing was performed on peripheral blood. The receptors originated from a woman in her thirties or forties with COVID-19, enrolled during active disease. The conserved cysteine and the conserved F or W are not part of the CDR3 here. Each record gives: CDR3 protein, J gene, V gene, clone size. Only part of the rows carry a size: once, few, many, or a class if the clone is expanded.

CDR3: ASTTGAGQGSRKAF; J: TRBJ1-1; V: TRBV7-9; size: NA
CDR3: ASTLSGTQGGELF; J: TRBJ2-2; V: TRBV7-9; size: NA
CDR3: ASSQTSQGAVKGQY; J: TRBJ2-7; V: TRBV27; size: NA
CDR3: ASSQPYGGQKTNYGYT; J: TRBJ1-2; V: TRBV3-1/TRBV3-2; size: NA
CDR3: ATNPQGSSNQPQH; J: TRBJ1-5; V: TRBV15; size: NA
CDR3: ASGSGGPSSYEQY; J: TRBJ2-7; V: TRBV28; size: NA
CDR3: ASSLAGTLLEQY; J: TRBJ2-7; V: TRBV28; size: NA
CDR3: ASTLAWGVDTEAF; J: TRBJ1-1; V: TRBV5-6; size: NA
CDR3: AIGEGGPAYEQY; J: TRBJ2-7; V: TRBV7-9; size: NA
CDR3: ASSQGAANTEAF; J: TRBJ1-1; V: TRBV3-1/TRBV3-2; size: NA
CDR3: ASNLFQGNTEAF; J: TRBJ1-1; V: TRBV5-5; size: NA
CDR3: ASSLEAVGSGGTGELF; J: TRBJ2-2; V: TRBV5-1; size: few
CDR3: ASSQGSNDQPQH; J: TRBJ1-5; V: TRBV9; size: NA
CDR3: AWATGRDTEAF; J: TRBJ1-1; V: TRBV30; size: NA
CDR3: ASSQGWQETQY; J: TRBJ2-5; V: TRBV28; size: NA
CDR3: ASSQVPGDYGYT; J: TRBJ1-2; V: TRBV4-1; size: once
CDR3: SGQWGQGIKEAF; J: TRBJ1-1; V: TRBV29-1; size: NA
CDR3: ASSRGLSYEQY; J: TRBJ2-7; V: TRBV27; size: NA
CDR3: ASSGWGGYEQY; J: TRBJ2-7; V: TRBV5-4; size: NA
CDR3: ASSTTARQY; J: TRBJ2-7; V: TRBV28; size: NA
CDR3: ASSFSWQNNEQF; J: TRBJ2-1; V: TRBV7-2; size: NA
CDR3: ASSIDRANGANVLT; J: TRBJ2-6; V: TRBV18; size: NA
CDR3: ASSLDLGGAGTEAF; J: TRBJ1-1; V: TRBV5-4; size: NA
CDR3: ASSIGGGTPEQF; J: TRBJ2-1; V: TRBV19; size: NA
CDR3: ASSNGLAGALSSYEQY; J: TRBJ2-7; V: TRBV5-4; size: NA
CDR3: ASSQPSTGPGLSYEQY; J: TRBJ2-7; V: TRBV6-6; size: NA
CDR3: AWSPGTGLLGEKLF; J: TRBJ1-4; V: TRBV30; size: NA
CDR3: TSSQDGSFNMCAQH; J: TRBJ1-5; V: TRBV1; size: NA
CDR3: ASSYSTSGSEQY; J: TRBJ2-7; V: TRBV6-5; size: few
CDR3: ASSSALGSYNEQF; J: TRBJ2-1; V: TRBV27; size: NA
CDR3: ATSRDEGNTIY; J: TRBJ1-3; V: TRBV15; size: NA
CDR3: ASSQDPNEGSSRYSYNEQF; J: TRBJ2-1; V: TRBV4-1; size: NA
CDR3: ASSHNSQGARGYT; J: TRBJ1-2; V: TRBV7-9; size: NA
CDR3: ASSDCNLTESSYNSPLH; J: TRBJ1-6; V: TRBV6-4; size: NA
CDR3: ASSRDSNTGELF; J: TRBJ2-2; V: TRBV9; size: few
CDR3: ASSHLGGSFTYEQY; J: TRBJ2-7; V: TRBV5-1; size: NA
CDR3: ASSAQRGETQY; J: TRBJ2-5; V: TRBV7-2; size: NA
CDR3: ASSPSPGQGGYGYT; J: TRBJ1-2; V: TRBV5-4; size: NA
CDR3: ASSLTGVTVNQPQH; J: TRBJ1-5; V: TRBV7-2; size: NA
CDR3: ASSVEGWGGTETQY; J: TRBJ2-5; V: TRBV9; size: NA
CDR3: ASNTLPGQGTYEQY; J: TRBJ2-7; V: TRBV5-5; size: NA
CDR3: ATQDRFNSPLH; J: TRBJ1-6; V: TRBV27; size: NA
CDR3: ASSPGGFGYTEAF; J: TRBJ1-1; V: TRBV18; size: NA
CDR3: ASSLGGSLNEKLF; J: TRBJ1-4; V: TRBV28; size: NA
CDR3: ASSQAGTGISPLH; J: TRBJ1-6; V: TRBV3-1/TRBV3-2; size: once
CDR3: SASPGVNTEAF; J: TRBJ1-1; V: TRBV20-1; size: NA
CDR3: ASSSPGQGQY; J: TRBJ2-4; V: TRBV6-2/TRBV6-3; size: NA